The 30 T cell receptor beta chains below all came from one sample that was sequenced in a study of T-cell reconstitution after alpha-beta-depleted transplantation in children. The TCRbeta library incorporated unique molecular identifiers. TCRdb re-analysed the PCR reads in MiXCR, keeping a single row per CDR3 protein. The sample yields over 550,000 distinct CDR3 sequences, over 9.5% seen once. The sequencing here drew on PBMCs from the stem cell graft donor, taken from the stem cell graft. These receptors all come from a human donor who donated a stem cell graft to a child with acute myeloid leukemia.

This clonotype was seen at least ten times. The rearrangement uses TRBV20-1 and TRBJ2-7; 8 positions agree with TRBD2. Germline V CDR1 and CDR2: DFQATT, SNEGSKA (reference sequence). J gave up 3 bases and V 3 bases, and 13 bases lay outside the gene matches. This CDR3 contains 16 residues. The CDR3 loop reads CSASLSASGSIYEQYF. The CDR3 nucleotides are TGCAGTGCTAGTCTCAGCGCGAGCGGGAGTATCTACGAGCAGTACTTC.

This rearrangement joins TRBV30 to TRBJ2-5, with 7 bases matching TRBD2. This CDR3 has 18 residues. Germline CDR1 is GTSNPN and CDR2 is SVGIG (reference sequence). V lost 3 bases to trimming and J lost 7 bases; unmatched junction nucleotides: 23. In DNA, the CDR3 is TGTGCCTGGAGCCCAACGTGGGGTTCGTCGGGACTAAGAGTGACCCAGTACTTC. Its protein is CAWSPTWGSSGLRVTQYF.

This clonotype was seen repeatedly, ten times or more. The chain recombines TRBV5-1 with TRBJ2-3, with TRBD2 identical over 8 bases. There are 15 residues in the CDR3. V lost 4 bases and J lost 4; bases outside the gene matches: 8. Germline values: CDR1 SGHRS, CDR2 YFSETQ. Here the CDR3 reads CASSAPGLGADTQYF. CDR3 coding DNA: TGCGCCAGCAGCGCCCCGGGACTAGGGGCAGATACGCAGTATTTT.

This clonotype has just a few counts. V is TRBV29-1 and J is TRBJ2-6; 7 nucleotides align to TRBD1. Germline V CDR1 and CDR2: SQVTM, ANQGSEA. Trimming removed 6 bases from V and 2 bases from J; junction bases left unmatched: 4. The CDR3 loop spans 14 amino acids. The CDR3 coding sequence is TGCAGCGTCGCCACAGGGGCTGGGGCCAACGTCCTGACTTTC. This gives the protein CSVATGAGANVLTF.

The chain employs TRBV6-5 and TRBJ2-6; D gene ambiguous. The ends were cut back, 2 bases at V and 0 bases at J, with 5 bases in the middle. Germline V gives CDR1 MNHEY, CDR2 SVGAGI. The CDR3 consists of 15 residues. CDR3: CASSYPSSGANVLTF. The DNA of the CDR3 is TGTGCCAGCAGTTACCCGAGCTCTGGGGCCAACGTCCTGACTTTC.

This clonotype occurred a few times. V is TRBV12-3 or TRBV12-4 and J is TRBJ2-7, with D unclear. V dropped 5 bases and J dropped 9 bases, with 11 bases sitting between them. This CDR3 is 11 amino acids long. In DNA form, the CDR3 reads TGTGCCAGCAGTAAACTTCGGCCGCAGTACTTC. This translates into CASSKLRPQYF.

This clonotype was seen only a few times. The genes are TRBV18 and TRBJ1-4; 10 nucleotides line up with TRBD1. The CDR3 contains 14 residues. J lost 3 bases, V lost 8 bases, and 3 bases had no gene match. Per germline, CDR1 KGHSH and CDR2 LQKENI. The CDR3 is CASRTGGANEKLFF. The CDR3, as DNA: TGTGCCAGCCGGACAGGGGGAGCTAATGAAAAACTGTTTTTT. The full variable domain, its missing parts supplied by reference TRBV18 and TRBJ1-4, is NAGVMQNPRHLVRRRGQEARLRCSPMKGHSHVYWYRQLPEEGLKFMVYLQKENIIDESGMPKERFSAEFPKEGPSILRIQQVVRGDSAAYFCASRTGGANEKLFFGSGTQLSVL.

The chain joins TRBV9 to TRBJ1-3; D call uncertain. The CDR3 sequence is 14 residues long. V gave up 5 bases and J gave up 3 bases, with 12 bases separating them. Germline lookup yields CDR1 SGDLS and CDR2 YYNGEE. The DNA for the CDR3 is TGTGCCAGCAGATGTGAGGGAAGTGGAAACACCATATATTTT. Protein sequence: CASRCEGSGNTIYF.

This clonotype was recorded a few times. V and J are TRBV29-1 and TRBJ2-7, with 10 bases matching TRBD2. V lost 7 bases to trimming and J lost 5 bases; unmatched junction nucleotides: 11. There are 14 residues in the CDR3. Germline loops: CDR1 SQVTM, CDR2 ANQGSEA. CDR3 loop: CSARQASGSHEQYF. CDR3 nucleotide sequence: TGCAGCGCCAGACAGGCTAGCGGGAGCCACGAGCAGTACTTC.

This clonotype was seen a handful of times. This sequence joins TRBV11-1 and TRBJ2-2, with TRBD2 identical over 10 bases. The trim removed 5 bases at V and 6 bases at J, leaving 6 bases unmatched. The CDR3 is 15 residues long. The germline V gene has CDR1 SGHAT and CDR2 FQDESV (reference sequence). The CDR3 DNA sequence: TGTGCCAGCAGCCCTAGCGGGAGCGGACCCGGGGAGCTGTTTTTT. This encodes CASSPSGSGPGELFF.

A few counts support this clonotype. The chain couples TRBV7-2 to TRBJ2-7; D may correspond to TRBD1 or TRBD2 (5 bases each). V shed 5 bases and J shed 2 bases, with 16 bases lying between them. The CDR3 length is 15 residues. CDR1 SGHTA and CDR2 FQGNSA come from the germline V gene. The CDR3 DNA follows: TGTGCCAGCAGCCTAACCGGGACGGTAACCTACGAGCAGTACTTC. Translation: CASSLTGTVTYEQYF.

This clonotype was observed at least ten times. This sequence joins TRBV7-9 and TRBJ2-3, with 7 bases that match TRBD2. V was clipped by 0 bases and J by 9 bases; unmatched bases: 9. The CDR3 has 15 residues. Germline CDR1 is SEHNR and CDR2 is FQNEAQ (reference sequence). CDR3 sequence (DNA): TGTGCCAGCAGCTTAGCGCGGGGGAGCAAGGAGACGCAGTATTTT. This translates into CASSLARGSKETQYF. The full variable domain, in which reference TRBV7-9 and TRBJ2-3 provide the parts outside the CDR3, is DTGVSQNPRHKITKRGQNVTFRCDPISEHNRLYWYRQTLGQGPEFLTYFQNEAQLEKSRLLSDRFSAERPKGSFSTLEIQRTEQGDSAMYLCASSLARGSKETQYFGPGTRLTVL.

The chain combines TRBV10-3 with TRBJ2-3; 9 bases line up with TRBD1. The CDR3 runs 13 residues. J lost 6 bases, V lost 7 bases, and 5 bases had no gene match. Germline V gives CDR1 ENHRY, CDR2 SYGVKD. CDR3 coding DNA: TGTGCCATCACCGGGGACAGGGTTGATACGCAGTATTTT. The encoded protein is CAITGDRVDTQYF.

A word on this clonotype: The DNA is omitted, as the CDR3 cannot be located on it reliably, and the CDR3 follows TCRdb's listing. This chain joins TRBV6-1 and TRBJ2-4; TRBD1 is taken as the D call from the table, unchecked against the DNA. Germline values: CDR1 MNHNS, CDR2 SASEGT. The CDR3 has 15 amino acids, counting both end residues. The CDR3 here is CASSEVGTLSLDKYF.

This clonotype was observed many times. The CDR3 loop is CATSRGSSGNDNEQFF. In DNA form, the CDR3 reads TGTGCCACCAGCAGAGGTAGTAGCGGGAACGACAATGAGCAGTTCTTC. The chain links TRBV15 to TRBJ2-1; 8 nucleotides agree with TRBD2. CDR1 and CDR2 (germline): LNHNV, YYDKDF (reference sequence). The CDR3 spans 16 residues. Unmatched junction bases numbered 7, after V lost 1 base and J lost 5 bases.

This clonotype was observed at least ten times. The chain links TRBV7-8 to TRBJ2-7, with 11 positions matching TRBD2. The ends lost 5 bases at V and 5 bases at J; junction bases unmatched: 8. This CDR3 contains 15 residues. Germline assignment: CDR1 SGHVS and CDR2 FQNEAQ. CDR3 region: CASSPVIAGGDEQYF. Here the CDR3 DNA reads TGTGCCAGCAGCCCGGTGATAGCGGGAGGGGACGAGCAGTACTTC.

This chain joins TRBV20-1 and TRBJ2-7; a possible D gene is TRBD1 (5 bases). V gave up 6 bases and J gave up 3 bases, with 24 bases separating them. Germline V gives CDR1 DFQATT, CDR2 SNEGSKA (reference sequence). The CDR3 contains 16 residues. The CDR3 DNA sequence: TGCAGTGCAAACGGTGGGGCCGGAAACCTTGGCTACGAGCAGTACTTC. Amino acid sequence: CSANGGAGNLGYEQYF.

This clonotype was recorded many times. The J gene is TRBJ2-1, the V gene TRBV29-1; weak D call: TRBD2 (5 bases). The V end lost 3 bases, the J end lost 8 bases, and 17 bases lay between the germline ends. CDR3 length equals 14 residues. CDR1 and CDR2 from the germline V gene are SQVTM and ANQGSEA. In DNA, the CDR3 is TGCAGCGTTGAGGGTGACGCGGGTTGGGATGAGCAGTTCTTC. Translated: CSVEGDAGWDEQFF.

This clonotype was observed many times. CDR3 nucleotides: TGTGCCAGCAGCGGGGCAGGGTTGAACACTGAAGCTTTCTTT. Protein sequence: CASSGAGLNTEAFF. V usage is TRBV9 and J usage is TRBJ1-1; tentatively, D is TRBD1 (5 bases). Trimming took 3 bases from V and 0 from J, leaving 9 bases between them. The CDR3 has 14 amino acids. Germline CDR1 is SGDLS and CDR2 is YYNGEE.

This clonotype occurred a few times. The chain couples TRBV29-1 to TRBJ2-1; TRBD2 agrees at 10 bases. V dropped 3 bases and J dropped 7; count of bases not matched to a gene: 12. This CDR3 spans 16 amino acids. The germline gives CDR1 SQVTM, CDR2 ANQGSEA. CDR3 nucleotides: TGCAGCGTTGATGGGGCCGACGGACTAGCGGAAAATGAGCAGTTCTTC. The encoded protein is CSVDGADGLAENEQFF.

The chain employs TRBV4-3 and TRBJ1-5; D may be TRBD1 (5 bases). Trimming left V 1 base short and J 9 bases short, with 10 bases between. The germline gives CDR1 LGHNA, CDR2 YSLEER. This CDR3 spans 13 amino acids. CDR3 nucleotide sequence: TGCGCCAGCAGCCAAGGTCGGGGGTGGCCCCAGCATTTT. Its translation is CASSQGRGWPQHF.

A few counts support this clonotype. The chain is built from TRBV7-3 and TRBJ2-5, with 9 nucleotides matching TRBD1. This CDR3 is 15 amino acids long. Germline trimming cut 2 bases from V and 5 bases from J; bases unmatched to any gene: 6. CDR1 is SGHTA, CDR2 FQGTGA, per germline. The CDR3 here is CASSLYTGGLETQYF. Written as DNA, the CDR3 is TGTGCCAGCAGCTTATATACAGGGGGCCTGGAGACCCAGTACTTC.

The chain is built from TRBV5-1 and TRBJ2-1; 7 nucleotides line up with TRBD2. V was clipped by 3 bases and J by 7 bases; unmatched bases: 7. Germline assignment: CDR1 SGHRS and CDR2 YFSETQ. This CDR3 has 14 amino acids. The CDR3 nucleotides read TGCGCCAGCAGCTCGGGCGGACTAGGGAATGAGCAGTTCTTC. Translating it yields CASSSGGLGNEQFF.

V gene TRBV5-1 combines with J gene TRBJ1-2; D is uncertain. The germline V and J ends were trimmed by 5 bases and 3 bases, with 14 bases remaining between them. There are 14 residues in the CDR3. The germline V gene encodes CDR1 SGHRS and CDR2 YFSETQ. The DNA of the CDR3 is TGCGCCAGCAGATATACATCAACAGACTATGGCTACACCTTC. Its protein product is CASRYTSTDYGYTF.

V gene TRBV7-8 combines with J gene TRBJ2-7, with no clear D. CDR1 and CDR2 from the germline V gene are SGHVS and FQNEAQ. The CDR3 covers 16 residues. V lost 1 base and J lost 0, with 13 bases in between. CDR3 sequence reads: CASSLGSRLYSYEQYF. The CDR3 nucleotides are TGTGCCAGCAGCTTAGGTTCAAGGCTATACTCCTACGAGCAGTACTTC.

DNA of the CDR3: TGTGCCAGCAGCTTAGCTAGAATGGTTAATGAAAAACTGTTTTTT. It translates to CASSLARMVNEKLFF. The gene calls are TRBV7-2 and TRBJ1-4; D is undetermined. CDR3 size: 15 residues. Deletions cut 0 bases from V and 4 bases from J, with 9 bases between. CDR1 is SGHTA and CDR2 is FQGNSA in the germline V gene.

The sample holds a few counts of this clonotype. The J gene is TRBJ1-1, the V gene TRBV29-1, with 12 bases aligning to TRBD1. Trimming removed 7 bases from V and 2 bases from J; junction bases left unmatched: 11. CDR3 length equals 16 residues. Per the germline V gene, CDR1 is SQVTM and CDR2 is ANQGSEA. The CDR3 is CSAKVFGTGGNTEAFF. The DNA for the CDR3 is TGCAGCGCTAAGGTTTTCGGGACAGGGGGCAACACTGAAGCTTTCTTT.

This clonotype was found a few times. V is TRBV28 and J is TRBJ2-1; TRBD2 agrees at 8 bases. The CDR3 consists of 14 residues. Germline assignment: CDR1 MDHEN and CDR2 SYDVKM. The V and J ends lost 3 bases and 7 bases, in that order; junction bases with no gene match: 5. The CDR3 is CASSFQREINEQFF. The CDR3 region has the DNA TGTGCCAGCAGTTTCCAGCGGGAGATAAATGAGCAGTTCTTC.

This clonotype has only a few counts. The chain employs TRBV7-2 and TRBJ1-3; tentative D call: TRBD1 (6 bases). CDR1 and CDR2 from the germline V gene are SGHTA and FQGNSA. This CDR3 comprises 16 residues. Trimming removed 5 bases at V and 4 bases at J, with 18 bases between. The CDR3 nucleotides read TGTGCCAGCAGCCCCTATGCAGGGGTAGGAGGAAACACCATATATTTT. This codes for CASSPYAGVGGNTIYF.

This clonotype appeared a few times. This chain joins TRBV28 and TRBJ2-5, with D unclear. V gave up 5 bases and J gave up 4 bases, with 11 bases separating them. CDR3 length equals 13 residues. The germline CDR1 and CDR2 sequences are MDHEN and SYDVKM. CDR3 DNA: TGTGCCAGCAGTCCCTCGAGGAGAGAGACCCAGTACTTC. It is translated as CASSPSRRETQYF.